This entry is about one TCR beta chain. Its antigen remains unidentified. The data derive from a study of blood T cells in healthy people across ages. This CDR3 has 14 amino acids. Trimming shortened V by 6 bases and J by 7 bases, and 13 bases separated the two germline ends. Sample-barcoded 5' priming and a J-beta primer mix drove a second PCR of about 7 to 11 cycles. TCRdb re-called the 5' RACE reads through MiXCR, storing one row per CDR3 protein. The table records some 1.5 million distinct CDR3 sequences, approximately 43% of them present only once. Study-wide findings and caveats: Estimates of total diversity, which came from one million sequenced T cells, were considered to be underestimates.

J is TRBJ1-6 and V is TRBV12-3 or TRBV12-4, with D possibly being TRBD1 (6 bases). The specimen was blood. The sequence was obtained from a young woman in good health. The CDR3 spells CASSRDTYNSPLHF. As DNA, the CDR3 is TGTGCCAGCAGCCGGGACACTTACAATTCACCCCTCCACTTT.